The clone carrying this T cell receptor beta chain showed up just once. The antigen remains unidentified. The entry originates in a study of shared clonotypes between healthy human individuals. From germline, CDR1 is GTSNPN and CDR2 SVGIG (reference sequence). The V and J ends lost 4 bases and 1 base respectively, with 8 bases between them. The CDR3 sequence is 12 residues long. Measured with immunoSEQ multiplex PCR; TCRdb has only the in-frame clones, and not every one. The sample lists roughly 2.5 million clones, approximately 94% occurring once. Donors included only healthy HIV-negative adults lacking recent acute infections or vaccinations. All participating donors were Caucasian adults from Nashville, Tennessee. CD4+ cells yielded CD45RA+ naive and CD45RA-negative memory subsets. Findings of the study overall: Non-shared clonotypes had lower generation probabilities than those shared by all four donors.

Sequencing was carried out using naive CD4+ T cells sorted from blood. The subset was: CD45RA+ positively selected. The gene calls are TRBV30 and TRBJ2-7; D might be TRBD1 or TRBD2, each matching 5 bases. The clonotype originates from a man between 18 and 35 years old in good health. The CDR3 DNA is TGTGCCTGGAAGGGACCATCCTACGAGCAGTACTTC. Translation gives CAWKGPSYEQYF.